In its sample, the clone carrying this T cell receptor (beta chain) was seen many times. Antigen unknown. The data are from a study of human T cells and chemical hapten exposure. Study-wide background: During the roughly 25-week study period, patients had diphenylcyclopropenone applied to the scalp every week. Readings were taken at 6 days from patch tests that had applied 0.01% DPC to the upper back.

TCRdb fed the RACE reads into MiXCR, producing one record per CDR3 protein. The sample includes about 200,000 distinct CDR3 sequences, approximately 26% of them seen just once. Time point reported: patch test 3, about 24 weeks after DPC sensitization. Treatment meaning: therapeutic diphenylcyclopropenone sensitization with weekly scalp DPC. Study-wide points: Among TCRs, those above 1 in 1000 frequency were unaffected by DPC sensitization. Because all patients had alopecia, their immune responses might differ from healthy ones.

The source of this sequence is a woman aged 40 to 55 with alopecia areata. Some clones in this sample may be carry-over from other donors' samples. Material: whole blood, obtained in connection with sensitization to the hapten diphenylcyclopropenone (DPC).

CDR3: CASSSLDGEQFF. In nucleotides, the CDR3 is TGTGCCAGCAGTTCCCTAGATGGTGAGCAGTTCTTC. J is TRBJ2-1 and V is TRBV28; no definite D call. V was shortened by 4 bases and J by 9 bases, with 10 bases between the two germline ends. The V gene's germline CDR1 is MDHEN and CDR2 SYDVKM. CDR3 size: 12 residues.